This entry is about one T cell receptor beta chain. This clonotype was picked up many times. Its antigen is currently not known. Base qualities are not provided; no much larger clone lies one nucleotide away. Amplification of TCR beta CDR3 regions was carried out from RNA transcripts. A first-round RT-PCR of the TCR CDR3 used the HTBI primer set with the Qiagen OneStep RT-PCR kit. A second multiplex PCR round built the libraries, followed by size selection and purification. Sequencing of the libraries was done on an Illumina HiSeq2000 using paired-end 100 bp reads. The original methods were these. Raw data were processed with SOAPnuke, discarding reads with adapters, uncalled bases, mean Phred below 15, or no exact constant-primer or identifier match. COPE v1.2.5 was used to merge high-quality paired reads, and clonotypes were defined as unique nucleotide sequences. MiTCR v1.1 was used to align the clonotypes against IMGT TRBV, TRBD and TRBJ reference segments. The analysis included only V-J combinations with a frequency above 0.0001, which together covered 99% to 99.2% of the repertoires. A TCS score was defined as the ratio between F50 (clonal expansion) and ExV (chaos), using BLOSUM62-based TCRdist between CDR3 peptides within each V-J. Welch's t-statistics and random forest reduced around 550 V-J features to 13, which were used in a naive Bayes classifier (R e1071). TCRdb trimmed public reads at Q25 via fastp, called clones via MiXCR and kept in-frame beta chains. Each entry merges the rows of one CDR3 protein and shows their most common DNA and genes. TCRdb's processing, not the study's, gives the V and J calls here. The sample table shows hundreds of thousands of distinct CDR3 sequences, and less than 15% are seen once. About 14% of the sample is held by the ten biggest clonotypes.

This sample is drawn from a study of T cells in Graves' hyperthyroidism and ophthalmopathy (dated by TCRdb to between 2018 and 2020). Concerning the study at large: Peripheral blood was collected at initial diagnosis, before any treatment. The study also compared thyroid tissue and blood T-cell repertoires from roughly six Graves' hyperthyroidism patients. Prospective prediction of ophthalmopathy was tested in an independent validation cohort consisting of under 20 hyperthyroidism patients and some 16 patients who later progressed to ophthalmopathy. A discovery cohort of approximately 100 patients, roughly 45 with Graves' ophthalmopathy and about 60 with stable Graves' hyperthyroidism, was used to find distinguishing TCR V-J signatures. The paper reports TCR Vbeta CDR3 sequencing of over 130 peripheral blood samples: around 45 ophthalmopathy, about 75 hyperthyroidism and roughly 17 progressor patients. The approximately 100 discovery patients were divided at random into training and test sets in a 7:3 ratio. Following sampling, methimazole starting at 30 mg daily was given to hyperthyroidism patients, and high-dose intravenous methylprednisolone was given to ophthalmopathy patients. On the study overall, not on this receptor specifically: Sample size was not statistically predetermined, and blinding of investigators to group allocation was not performed. Most expanded thyroid clonotypes (frequency above 0.001) were also detected in blood, a finding suggesting that blood repertoires may reflect thyroid immune responses. In validation, progression to ophthalmopathy was predicted by the model with more than 65% sensitivity and roughly 76% specificity, a median of 6.5 months before onset. A 13 V-J signature model separated ophthalmopathy from stable hyperthyroidism, with approximately 86% sensitivity and about 81% specificity in cross-validation and 80%/75% in testing.

A patient counted as having stable Graves' hyperthyroidism if no progression to ophthalmopathy occurred over 18 months of follow-up. Hyperthyroidism patients were newly diagnosed, with disease duration under 2 months, and aged 18 to 65 years. Patients with uncontrolled infections, other autoimmune diseases, pregnancy or lactation were excluded. Diagnoses relied on clinical symptoms, serum thyroxine and TRAb, thyroid ultrasound and orbital computed tomography. PBMCs were separated from roughly 10 ml of fresh peripheral blood using Ficoll-Paque density gradient centrifugation. Trizol reagent was used to extract total RNA, and RNA quality was then checked on an Agilent 2100 Bioanalyzer. The V end gives up 5 bases and the J end 11 bases, leaving 6 bases in the junction not matched to a gene. CDR1 and CDR2 were assigned from the germline V gene as SGHTA and FQGTGA. The CDR3 sequence holds 14 residues, the cysteine and phenylalanine included. The read is trimmed to its CDR3 DNA, 42 bases read in frame from base 1.

This sequence was found in a woman in her 40s with Graves' hyperthyroidism. The chain was built from TRBV7-3 and TRBJ2-3; TRBD2 lines up with 14 middle nucleotides. Sequencing input: blood. The CDR3 reads as follows: CASSLGTSGSMQYF. DNA sequence: TGTGCCAGCAGCCTAGGGACTAGCGGGAGTATGCAGTATTTT.